This T cell receptor beta chain derives from a study of CXCR3-negative and CXCR3-positive naive CD8 T cells. Points from the study as a whole: Greater hydrophobicity was found in TRB CDR3s of CXCR3-positive naive cells than of CXCR3-negative naive cells. Naive subsets had comparable surface CD5, so TRB CDR3 properties gauged TCR strength.

The libraries of TRB cDNA were constructed through 5' RACE using UMI labels. TCRdb reprocessed the 5' RACE reads; each CDR3 protein has one entry and no DNA is given. In all, the sample yields under 150,000 distinct CDR3 sequences. This CDR3 has 15 amino acids. Looked up from germline, CDR1 is SGHDN and CDR2 is FVKESK. A note on this clonotype: The target antigen is unknown.

The V and J genes are TRBV14 and TRBJ2-7; no DNA is available, so the TRBD1 call from TCRdb remains unchecked. Sequenced material: naive CXCR3+ CD8+ T cells from blood. Subset here: CD45RO-CCR7+CD27+CD95- naive CD8+ T cells expressing CXCR3 (TNR3+). The sequence was collected from a human donor in good health. Some clones in this sample may be carry-over from other donors' samples. The CDR3 sequence is CASSQTGLGKNEQYF.